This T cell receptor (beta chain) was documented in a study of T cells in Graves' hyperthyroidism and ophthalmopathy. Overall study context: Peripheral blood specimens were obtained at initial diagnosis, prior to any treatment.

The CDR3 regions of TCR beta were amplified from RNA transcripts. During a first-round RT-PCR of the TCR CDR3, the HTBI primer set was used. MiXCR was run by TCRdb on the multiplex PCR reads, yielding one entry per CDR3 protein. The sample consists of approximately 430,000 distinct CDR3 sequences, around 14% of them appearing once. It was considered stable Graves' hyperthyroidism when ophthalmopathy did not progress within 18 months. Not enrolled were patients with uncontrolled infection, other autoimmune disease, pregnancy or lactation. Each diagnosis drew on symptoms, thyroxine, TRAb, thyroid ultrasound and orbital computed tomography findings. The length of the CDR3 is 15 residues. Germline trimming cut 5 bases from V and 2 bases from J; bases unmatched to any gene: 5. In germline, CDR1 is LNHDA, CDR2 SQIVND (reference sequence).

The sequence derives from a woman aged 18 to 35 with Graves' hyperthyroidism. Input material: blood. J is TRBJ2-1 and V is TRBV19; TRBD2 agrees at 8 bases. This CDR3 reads CASSPAGGAYNEQFF. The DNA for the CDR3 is TGTGCCAGTAGTCCAGCCGGGGGGGCCTACAATGAGCAGTTCTTC.